The rows below give T cell receptor beta chains drawn from one sample of a study of T cell repertoires in aging, cancer and after chemotherapy. TCRdb reprocessed the multiplex PCR reads with MiXCR, giving one entry per CDR3 protein. Among roughly 6,000 distinct CDR3 sequences listed, about 19% were seen once. Sequencing was performed on blood. The receptor set was obtained from a human donor with a blood cancer. The CDR3 runs from the conserved cysteine through the conserved F or W. D genes are given only for firm matches. Clone size is not always given. Where it is, it says once, few, many or a class for expanded clones.

J gene: TRBJ2-7; V gene: TRBV30; CDR3 length: 16; clone size: medium-sized; D gene: TRBD1; CDR3 DNA: TGTGCCTGGAGTCCTCCGAGGGGGCTTCATTCCTACGAGCAGTACTTC; CDR3 protein: CAWSPPRGLHSYEQYF
J gene: TRBJ2-3; V gene: TRBV4-1; CDR3 length: 15; clone size: few; D gene: TRBD2; CDR3 DNA: TGCGCCAGCAGCCAATTAGCGGGTCCCGCAGATACGCAGTATTTT; CDR3 protein: CASSQLAGPADTQYF
J gene: TRBJ2-5; V gene: TRBV12-3/TRBV12-4; CDR3 length: 15; clone size: few; D gene: NA; CDR3 DNA: TGTGCCAGCAGTGGGGCTCGCCAGCGCCAAGAGACCCAGTACTTC; CDR3 protein: CASSGARQRQETQYF
J gene: TRBJ2-7; V gene: TRBV7-7; CDR3 length: 15; clone size: few; D gene: NA; CDR3 DNA: TGTGCTAGCAGCTCGGGGCAGGGGCAGATATACGAGCAGTACTTC; CDR3 protein: CASSSGQGQIYEQYF
J gene: TRBJ1-5; V gene: TRBV6-1; CDR3 length: 14; clone size: few; D gene: TRBD1; CDR3 DNA: TGTGCCAGCTCCGACAGGGGAGGCAATCAGCCCCAGCATTTT; CDR3 protein: CASSDRGGNQPQHF
J gene: TRBJ2-6; V gene: TRBV6-1; CDR3 length: 19; clone size: NA; D gene: TRBD1; CDR3 DNA: TGTGCCAGCATGGGAGCCGGGACAGGGGCCAACTCTGGGGCCAACGTCCTGACTTTC; CDR3 protein: CASMGAGTGANSGANVLTF
J gene: TRBJ2-3; V gene: TRBV5-1; CDR3 length: 16; clone size: few; D gene: TRBD2; CDR3 DNA: TGCGCCAGCAGCTTGATAGCGGGAGCTAATCGAGATACGCAGTATTTT; CDR3 protein: CASSLIAGANRDTQYF
J gene: TRBJ2-7; V gene: TRBV5-1; CDR3 length: 12; clone size: NA; D gene: NA; CDR3 DNA: TGCGCCAGCAGCTTGGAGTCCTACGAGCAGTACTTC; CDR3 protein: CASSLESYEQYF
J gene: TRBJ1-1; V gene: TRBV20-1; CDR3 length: 12; clone size: NA; D gene: NA; CDR3 DNA: TGCAGTGGTCGGGGGATGAACACTGAAGCTTTCTTT; CDR3 protein: CSGRGMNTEAFF
J gene: TRBJ2-2; V gene: TRBV7-2; CDR3 length: 16; clone size: medium-sized; D gene: NA; CDR3 DNA: TGTGCCAGCAGCTTAGGACGGGGTTACAAGACCGGGGAGCTGTTTTTT; CDR3 protein: CASSLGRGYKTGELFF
J gene: TRBJ2-7; V gene: TRBV14; CDR3 length: 13; clone size: few; D gene: NA; CDR3 DNA: TGTGCCAGCAGCCAAGCCAGGGGCGGGGAGCAGTACTTC; CDR3 protein: CASSQARGGEQYF
J gene: TRBJ1-3; V gene: TRBV21-1; CDR3 length: 15; clone size: few; D gene: NA; CDR3 DNA: TGTGCCAGCAGCAATCGGACGATCTCTGGAAACACCATATATTTT; CDR3 protein: CASSNRTISGNTIYF
J gene: TRBJ2-2; V gene: TRBV7-2; CDR3 length: 13; clone size: medium-sized; D gene: NA; CDR3 DNA: TGTGCCAGCAGCCCGGACAGTACCGGGGAGCTGTTTTTT; CDR3 protein: CASSPDSTGELFF
J gene: TRBJ1-4; V gene: TRBV4-2; CDR3 length: 16; clone size: NA; D gene: NA; CDR3 DNA: TGTGCCAGCAGCCTCAACCCGGACAGCCGAGAGGAAAAACTGTTTTTT; CDR3 protein: CASSLNPDSREEKLFF
J gene: TRBJ1-1; V gene: TRBV6-2/TRBV6-3; CDR3 length: 14; clone size: few; D gene: NA; CDR3 DNA: TGTGCCAGTCAGCGGACAGATAAGAACACTGAAGCTTTCTTT; CDR3 protein: CASQRTDKNTEAFF
J gene: TRBJ1-2; V gene: TRBV5-4; CDR3 length: 13; clone size: NA; D gene: NA; CDR3 DNA: TGTGCCAGCAGCCTGGACAGCGACTATGGCTACACCTTC; CDR3 protein: CASSLDSDYGYTF
J gene: TRBJ2-5; V gene: TRBV5-1; CDR3 length: 16; clone size: few; D gene: TRBD2; CDR3 DNA: TGCGCCAGCAGCTTTGGACTAGCGGGGGGGAAAGAGACCCAGTACTTC; CDR3 protein: CASSFGLAGGKETQYF
J gene: TRBJ2-1; V gene: TRBV28; CDR3 length: 15; clone size: NA; D gene: TRBD2; CDR3 DNA: TGTGCCAGCAGTCCAGAGCGGGAGAGGCGCAATGAGCAGTTCTTC; CDR3 protein: CASSPERERRNEQFF
J gene: TRBJ2-7; V gene: TRBV5-1; CDR3 length: 16; clone size: few; D gene: NA; CDR3 DNA: TGCGCCAGCAGCTTGGAGGAGGGTCGAGTGTTCCGAGAGCAGTACTTC; CDR3 protein: CASSLEEGRVFREQYF
J gene: TRBJ2-3; V gene: TRBV7-3; CDR3 length: 17; clone size: NA; D gene: NA; CDR3 DNA: TGTGCCAGCAGCAACCAGGCCCGTGGGCCGCTCGGAGATACGCAGTATTTT; CDR3 protein: CASSNQARGPLGDTQYF
J gene: TRBJ2-1; V gene: TRBV11-1; CDR3 length: 14; clone size: medium-sized; D gene: TRBD2; CDR3 DNA: TGTGCCAGCAGCTTAGCGAGGGGACTAGTACAGCAGTTCTTC; CDR3 protein: CASSLARGLVQQFF
J gene: TRBJ1-6; V gene: TRBV14; CDR3 length: 12; clone size: medium-sized; D gene: NA; CDR3 DNA: TGTGCCAGCAGCCAAGGCCAATCACCCCTCCACTTT; CDR3 protein: CASSQGQSPLHF